This entry features one T cell receptor (beta chain) sequence. This clonotype showed up many times. Its target antigen remains unknown. No base quality values were provided; no much bigger clone lies one nucleotide off. Trimming takes 5 bases off V and 6 bases off J; junction bases not matched to a gene: 6. Including the terminal cysteine and phenylalanine, the CDR3 comprises 15 residues. Here the CDR3 DNA is all that survives: 45 bases in frame from base 1. CDR1 and CDR2, per the germline V gene, are SGHTA and FQGTGA. The data originate from a study. Sequencing relied on an Illumina MiSeq. TCRdb handled the public reads itself, with Q25 trimming in fastp and clone calling in MiXCR, and kept productive beta chains. Rows with one shared CDR3 protein collapse into an entry with the most common genes and DNA. The table for this sample lists about 5,800 distinct CDR3 sequences; 9.5% of them were counted only once. The ten largest clones represent roughly 5.2% of the sample.

In this chain, TRBV7-3 is recombined with TRBJ2-1; the central 11 bases match TRBD2. The clonotype was recovered from a human donor with rheumatoid arthritis. Sequenced: CD4+ T cells from synovial fluid. The CDR3 region: CASSALAGVVNEQFF. The nucleotide sequence is TGTGCCAGCAGCGCACTAGCGGGAGTGGTCAATGAGCAGTTCTTC.